This TCR beta chain was recorded in a study of identical twins. Study results and limitations: Cross-sectional statistics, not tracking of the same donors, supported the conclusions. Memory repertoires showed no such pattern, whereas abundant cord blood beta clonotypes carried fewer insertions. The degree of excess twin sharing was weaker in beta out-of-frame sequences.

Remarks on this clonotype: Its antigen remains unknown.

Germline V CDR1 and CDR2: SEHNR, FQNEAQ (reference sequence). The ends were cut back, 0 bases at V and 3 bases at J, with 12 bases in the middle. The CDR3 covers 16 residues. cDNA carried unique molecular identifiers, and a universal primer site was added by template switching. TCRdb used MiXCR to reprocess the 5' RACE reads, holding one entry per CDR3 protein. The sample holds fewer than 550,000 distinct CDR3 sequences, approximately 14% seen once. These same records also appear under a second study, on yellow fever vaccine responses in identical twins.

Sequencing input: CD4+ T cells sorted from blood. The chain carries TRBV7-9 and TRBJ2-1; weak D call: TRBD1 (6 bases). This sequence originates from a woman under 30 in good health. In DNA, the CDR3 is TGTGCCAGCAGCTTAGCCCAGGGGTCCCTCTACAATGAGCAGTTCTTC. Protein: CASSLAQGSLYNEQFF. Supplemented by reference TRBV7-9 and TRBJ2-1, the full variable domain reads DTGVSQNPRHKITKRGQNVTFRCDPISEHNRLYWYRQTLGQGPEFLTYFQNEAQLEKSRLLSDRFSAERPKGSFSTLEIQRTEQGDSAMYLCASSLAQGSLYNEQFFGPGTRLTVL.